Listed below are T cell receptor beta chains from one sample, sequenced in a study of shared clonotypes between healthy human individuals. TCRdb keeps only in-frame clones here, not all; method: immunoSEQ multiplex PCR. This repertoire shows 2.3 million or so clones, more than 85% found once; its top ten account for 0.39%. Sample: naive CD4+ T cells from PBMCs. The source of these receptors is a man in his late teens or twenties in good health. Some clones in this sample may be carry-over from other donors' samples. The CDR3 runs from the conserved cysteine through the conserved F or W. The order of the fields is CDR3 DNA, CDR3 protein, V gene, D gene, clone size, J gene, CDR3 length. The D gene is left open where the match is weak. Size tells how often a clone was seen (once, few, many) or the class of an expanded clone, and some rows leave it out.

TGCGCCAGCAGCTTGGAGTCGGATTACATTCAGTACTTC CASSLESDYIQYF TRBV5-1 - - TRBJ2-4 13
TGTGCCAGCACCGGGACTAGACCCTACGAGCAGTACTTC CASTGTRPYEQYF TRBV6-5 TRBD2 - TRBJ2-7 13
TGTGCCAGCAGCAAACCCGGGACTAGCGGTTTGGGGCAGTTCTTC CASSKPGTSGLGQFF TRBV6-1 TRBD2 - TRBJ2-1 15
TGTGCCAGCAGTTTTAGGGAAATCGAAAAACTGTTTTTT CASSFREIEKLFF TRBV28 - - TRBJ1-4 13
TGTGCCAGCAGCTCAACAGGGGGCATTCACTATGGCTACACCTTC CASSSTGGIHYGYTF TRBV5-4 TRBD1 - TRBJ1-2 15
TGTGCCAGCAGCCCTTGGGACCTCCTCCGGGACAGGGATTACAATGAGCAGTTCTTC CASSPWDLLRDRDYNEQFF TRBV7-2 TRBD1 - TRBJ2-1 19
TGCGCCAGCAGCTCCCCTGAGGAGGGAAGGGAGCAGTTCTTC CASSSPEEGREQFF TRBV5-1 - - TRBJ2-1 14
TGTGCCAGCAGCGCGGTCCCTCGGGAGGGCACTGAAGCTTTCTTT CASSAVPREGTEAFF TRBV9 - - TRBJ1-1 15
TGTGCCAGCAGCGCTCGAGGGGGACCCTATGGCTACACCTTC CASSARGGPYGYTF TRBV5-4 - - TRBJ1-2 14
TGTGCCAGCAGCCCCGGAGGGAGTGGGGAAAATCAGCCCCAGCATTTT CASSPGGSGENQPQHF TRBV7-9 - once TRBJ1-5 16
TGTGCCAGCAGCTCCGGGGACTACACTGAAGCTTTCTTT CASSSGDYTEAFF TRBV7-3 - - TRBJ1-1 13
TGCGCCAGCAGCTTGGGGGCTCCTCCCCAGGGGAGTGAAAAACTGTTTTTT CASSLGAPPQGSEKLFF TRBV5-1 - - TRBJ1-4 17
TGTGCCAGCAGTAGGGACGGACGGAACACTGAAGCTTTCTTT CASSRDGRNTEAFF TRBV6-5 - - TRBJ1-1 14
TGTGCCAGCAGAAGAAGGGACGCCAGGCAGCAGTACTTC CASRRRDARQQYF TRBV6-1 - - TRBJ2-7 13
TGCGCCAGCAGCCACCTGGGAGCTAGCGGGTTTGAGCAGTACTTC CASSHLGASGFEQYF TRBV4-1 TRBD2 - TRBJ2-7 15
TGCGCCAGCAGCTTGGTCCCCTACGAGCAGTACTTC CASSLVPYEQYF TRBV5-1 - - TRBJ2-7 12
TGTGCCAGCAGTTTAATGAATGGAGGCGGGGAGCTGTTTTTT CASSLMNGGGELFF TRBV28 - once TRBJ2-2 14
TGCGCCAGCAGCTTCTTCCCTTCCGGGACAGGGGCTGAAGAGCAGTACTTC CASSFFPSGTGAEEQYF TRBV5-1 TRBD1 - TRBJ2-7 17
TGTGCCAGCAGCTTTCTGCCTCAAGAGACCCAGTACTTC CASSFLPQETQYF TRBV7-8 - once TRBJ2-5 13
TGTGCCAGCAGTTCGATATCGGGGGGCGGCACTGAAGCTTTCTTT CASSSISGGGTEAFF TRBV6-5 - few TRBJ1-1 15
TGTGCCAGCTCACCGGGGGACAGGGGGCTCGGCTATGGCTACACCTTC CASSPGDRGLGYGYTF TRBV18 TRBD1 - TRBJ1-2 16
TGTGCCAGCAGTTTAGACAGGCTACCCTTAACCTTC CASSLDRLPLTF TRBV28 - - TRBJ1-2 12
TGCGCCAGCAGCTTGGGACCCGGGGATCAGCCCCAGCATTTT CASSLGPGDQPQHF TRBV5-1 - - TRBJ1-5 14
TGTGCCTGGAGTTCTAGCGGTGAAGAGACCCAGTACTTC CAWSSSGEETQYF TRBV30 TRBD2 once TRBJ2-5 13
TGCGCCAGCAGCTTCGGGGGCACCTACAATGAGCAGTTCTTC CASSFGGTYNEQFF TRBV5-1 - - TRBJ2-1 14
TGTGCCAGTAGTCCCGACAGGGACGGCAATCAGCCCCAGCATTTT CASSPDRDGNQPQHF TRBV19 TRBD1 - TRBJ1-5 15
TGTGCCAGCAGCTTAGTTGGGACAGGAACCTACGAGCAGTACTTC CASSLVGTGTYEQYF TRBV7-2 TRBD1 once TRBJ2-7 15
TGCGCCAGCAGCTTGAGGTCCCAGAACACTGAAGCTTTCTTT CASSLRSQNTEAFF TRBV5-1 - - TRBJ1-1 14
TGCGCCAGCAGCTTGCTGGGACAGGGGGTCGGCACCGGGGAGCTGTTTTTT CASSLLGQGVGTGELFF TRBV5-1 TRBD1 - TRBJ2-2 17
TGTGCCTGGAAGGAGTCCAGTAATGAAAAACTGTTTTTT CAWKESSNEKLFF TRBV30 - - TRBJ1-4 13
TGTGCCAGCAGCTTCGGGGGGTCAGCCAACACCGGGGAGCTGTTTTTT CASSFGGSANTGELFF TRBV11-2 TRBD2 - TRBJ2-2 16
TGTGCCAGCTCACCACGTGGCGCCTTCTACGAGCAGTACTTC CASSPRGAFYEQYF TRBV18 - - TRBJ2-7 14
TGTGCCTGGACCGGACAGGGGAATTCACCCCTCCACTTT CAWTGQGNSPLHF TRBV30 TRBD1 - TRBJ1-6 13
TGCGCCAGCAGCTTTGTAGGGAATGAGCAGTTCTTC CASSFVGNEQFF TRBV5-1 - - TRBJ2-1 12
TGTGCCAGCAGTTCCGGACAGGGGATATCCTACGAGCAGTACTTC CASSSGQGISYEQYF TRBV27 TRBD1 - TRBJ2-7 15
TGTGCCAGCAGTGAGAGGGCAGGCGTTAACTATGGCTACACCTTC CASSERAGVNYGYTF TRBV6-1 - - TRBJ1-2 15
TGTGCCAGCAGTTTAACGACAGGGGGAGTTACTGAAGCTTTCTTT CASSLTTGGVTEAFF TRBV27 TRBD1 - TRBJ1-1 15
TGTGCCAGTAGTATCTGGGTCCTGAACACCGGGGAGCTGTTTTTT CASSIWVLNTGELFF TRBV19 - - TRBJ2-2 15
TGTGCCAGCAGCTTAGATGGGCTTAGCGGAGTCTACGAGCAGTACTTC CASSLDGLSGVYEQYF TRBV11-2 - - TRBJ2-7 16
TGTGCCAGCAGCACAATAGCGGGAGGATACAATGAGCAGTTCTTC CASSTIAGGYNEQFF TRBV7-3 TRBD2 once TRBJ2-1 15
TGTGCCAGCAGTTTATTACAGGGAAATGAAAAACTGTTTTTT CASSLLQGNEKLFF TRBV28 - once TRBJ1-4 14
TGTGCCAGCAGCCGGGACTCCGCGGACTACTATGGCTACACCTTC CASSRDSADYYGYTF TRBV2 - - TRBJ1-2 15
TGTGCCAGCAGCTTATCTGCAGAAGGGGGCACTGAAGCTTTCTTT CASSLSAEGGTEAFF TRBV11-3 - - TRBJ1-1 15
TGTGCCAGCAGCCAAGTTAGGTGGAGCTCCTACAATGAGCAGTTCTTC CASSQVRWSSYNEQFF TRBV14 - - TRBJ2-1 16
TGTGCCTGGAGTATGGGACTCTCCTACAATGAGCAGTTCTTC CAWSMGLSYNEQFF TRBV30 - - TRBJ2-1 14
TGTGCCAGCAGCTCCACAGGGCTAGCCAAAAACATTCAGTACTTC CASSSTGLAKNIQYF TRBV28 - - TRBJ2-4 15
TGCGCCAGCAGCCTTCCGGGAGATACGCAGTATTTT CASSLPGDTQYF TRBV5-1 - few TRBJ2-3 12
TGTGCCAGCAGCCCCCGTTCCACAGGGTTCCCCGGGGAGCTGTTTTTT CASSPRSTGFPGELFF TRBV5-4 - - TRBJ2-2 16
TGTGCCAGCAGCCCGAGAGTAGGGACTAGCTGGAACAATGAGCAGTTCTTC CASSPRVGTSWNNEQFF TRBV9 TRBD2 - TRBJ2-1 17
TGTGCCAGCAGCCTCGGCGGAGCGGGCGGCCAAGAGACCCAGTACTTC CASSLGGAGGQETQYF TRBV7-2 - - TRBJ2-5 16
TGTGCCAGCAGTTTTTCGGGGAGTGGCTACACCTTC CASSFSGSGYTF TRBV28 - - TRBJ1-2 12
TGTGCCAGCAGTGCACGACAGGGCGCCTACGAGCAGTACTTC CASSARQGAYEQYF TRBV2 TRBD1 - TRBJ2-7 14
TGTGCCAGCAGTGGGGGGGGGCCCTCCACCTATCAGCCCCAGCATTTT CASSGGGPSTYQPQHF TRBV6-1 - - TRBJ1-5 16
TGTGCCAGTAGTATAACCCAGCATTTT CASSITQHF TRBV19 - - TRBJ1-5 9
TGCAGCGTTCGGGACACCTCCCGCTCTGGAAACACCATATATTTT CSVRDTSRSGNTIYF TRBV29-1 - - TRBJ1-3 15
TGTGCCAGCACCGCGGACAGAGAGAACACTGAAGCTTTCTTT CASTADRENTEAFF TRBV2 - - TRBJ1-1 14
TGTGCCAGCAGTTTCCCCACAGGGGACTATGGCTACACCTTC CASSFPTGDYGYTF TRBV28 TRBD1 - TRBJ1-2 14
TGTGCCAGCAGCCCGAGCGATCGAGGCTATGGCTACACCTTC CASSPSDRGYGYTF TRBV28 - - TRBJ1-2 14
TGTGCCAGCTCACCAGGGGCCTACAATGAGCAGTTCTTC CASSPGAYNEQFF TRBV18 - few TRBJ2-1 13